These 8 T cell receptor beta chains were sequenced from one sample in a study of regulatory T cells in long-lasting Graves disease (dated by TCRdb to the early 2020s). In the paper's terms, the time point label means: persistent/refractory GD, antithyroid drugs over 5 years with positive TRAb. RNA was extracted from PBMCs in TRIzol for both TCR sequencing and RNA sequencing. Library creation used multiplex PCR. The listed sequencing device is Illumina HiSeq 4000. iRepertoire HTBI primers and Arm-PCR amplification of CDR3 regions were used to construct TCR beta libraries. TCRdb itself trimmed the public reads at Q25 with fastp, ran MiXCR and retained productive beta chains. Here each entry gathers all rows of one CDR3 protein and keeps the most common genes and DNA. The sample table shows about 290,000 distinct CDR3 sequences, and around 23% are seen once. Just over 55% of the sample is in the top ten clones.

Here the sequenced sample was peripheral blood mononuclear cells (PBMCs), taken when the disease was refractory, from a patient treated with antithyroid drugs. These receptor sequences come from a female donor with Graves disease.

Comment on this clonotype: One base away lies a much larger clone, so this may be a sequencing read error. V gene TRBV5-5 combines with J gene TRBJ1-4; D is uncertain. Germline CDR1 reads SGHKS; CDR2 reads YYEKEE (reference sequence). The CDR3 spans 14 residues. The DNA for the CDR3 is TGTGCCAGCAGCTTCGTCCGCTGGGATGAAAAACCGTTTTTT. Its translation: CASSFVRWDEKPFF.

The chain joins TRBV3-1 to TRBJ2-5; 8 bases line up with TRBD1. J was trimmed by 4 bases and V by 4 bases; bases with no gene match: 5. Germline lookup yields CDR1 LGHDT and CDR2 YNNKEL (reference sequence). The CDR3 is 14 amino acids. CDR3 DNA: TGTGCCAGCAGCCTCCTAGGGACAGGAGAGACCCAGTACTTC. The encoded protein is CASSLLGTGETQYF.

This clonotype has a handful of counts. J is TRBJ1-5 and V is TRBV6-1; 8 bases agree with TRBD1. CDR1 is MNHNS and CDR2 is SASEGT in the germline V gene. The CDR3 is 14 amino acids. V was pared by 5 bases and J by 3 bases, with 3 bases of the junction left unmatched. The chain's CDR3 is CASSRQGNNQPQHF. In DNA, the CDR3 is TGTGCCAGCAGTAGACAGGGGAACAATCAGCCCCAGCATTTT.

This clonotype was seen a few times. DNA of the CDR3: TGTGCCAGCAGCTTGCACAGGGGTATGTACAATGAGCAGTTCTTC. Protein sequence: CASSLHRGMYNEQFF. The chain couples TRBV5-5 to TRBJ2-1, with 7 bases matching TRBD1. The CDR3 covers 15 residues. Germline CDR1 is SGHKS and CDR2 is YYEKEE (reference sequence). Trimming cost V 1 base and J 4 bases; bases outside gene matches: 5.

Concerning this clonotype: This may be a read error: a much more frequent sequence differs by one nucleotide. The rearrangement links TRBV7-2 to TRBJ2-2, with unresolved D. The V gene's germline CDR1 is SGHTA and CDR2 FQGNSA. V lost 4 bases and J 2 bases, leaving 11 bases between the germline ends. The CDR3 consists of 15 residues. The CDR3 sequence: CASSSNGFNTGELFF. Here the CDR3 DNA reads TGTGCCAGCAGCTCGAATGGGTTTAACACCGGGGAGCTGTTTTTT.

This clonotype was recorded at least ten times. The chain has TRBV28 and TRBJ2-7, with D maybe TRBD2 (5 bases). The germline CDR1 and CDR2 sequences are MDHEN and SYDVKM. V dropped 6 bases and J dropped 2 bases, with 11 bases sitting between them. The CDR3 spans 13 residues. CDR3 bases: TGTGCCAGCAGACTAGGACTCGCCTACGAGCAGTACTTC. Translating it yields CASRLGLAYEQYF.

This clonotype was seen only a few times. The chain couples TRBV28 to TRBJ1-5, with a weak D call TRBD1 (5 bases). The CDR3 consists of 15 residues. V was clipped by 2 bases and J by 6 bases, with 14 bases between them. Germline CDR1 reads MDHEN; CDR2 reads SYDVKM. The CDR3 loop reads CASSLGGTARQPQHF. The DNA of the CDR3 is TGTGCCAGCAGTTTAGGGGGTACCGCCCGTCAGCCCCAGCATTTT.

This clonotype appeared many times. CDR3 nucleotides: TGTGCCAGCAGCTTAGGATCAGGTGGTGAAAAACTGTTTTTT. It encodes CASSLGSGGEKLFF. The chain has TRBV7-6 and TRBJ1-4; no clear D gene. The ends were cut back, 1 base at V and 7 bases at J, with 10 bases in the middle. This CDR3 comprises 14 residues. Germline CDR1 and CDR2: SGHVS and FNYEAQ.